The 20 T cell receptor beta chains given below trace back to one sample, sequenced in a study of PD-1 blockade in classical Hodgkin lymphoma (dated by TCRdb to about 2020). The library was produced with the immunoSEQ multiplex PCR assay. Drawn from immuneACCESS, this table holds only the in-frame rearrangements with V and J called that TCRdb kept. Clones are partly lost; checked studies trace under half to an unresolved V gene and leave the rest unexplained. This sample gives about 14,000 clones in total; 86% of them show up just once. The ten largest make up 4.6% of the sample. The time point tag for this specimen amounts to: cycle 1 day 1 (C1D1), immediately before nivolumab initiation. All trial patients had relapsed after autologous stem cell transplantation, with cohorts A, B and C differing in prior brentuximab vedotin exposure. The sample in question was peripheral blood mononuclear cells (PBMCs), obtained at baseline. The receptors originated from a human donor with classical Hodgkin lymphoma.

This clone was found once. V is TRBV27 and J is TRBJ2-1, with 7 bases identical to TRBD2. From germline, CDR1 is MNHEY and CDR2 SMNVEV (reference sequence). This CDR3 spans 14 amino acids. The trim removed 3 bases at V and 7 bases at J, leaving 6 bases unmatched. The CDR3 nucleotides are TGTGCCAGCAGTTTGAGTCTAGCGGTGAATGAGCAGTTCTTC. It encodes CASSLSLAVNEQFF.

This clone was seen only once. The J gene is TRBJ2-3, the V gene TRBV4-3; possibly TRBD2 for D (5 bases). Between the trimmed V and J ends, which lost 0 bases and 2 bases, there was a span of 12 bases. Germline V gene sequence: CDR1 LGHNA, CDR2 YSLEER. The length of the CDR3 is 16 residues. The CDR3 sequence is CASSQDPRDFTDTQYF. The CDR3 region has the DNA TGCGCCAGCAGCCAAGATCCCCGGGATTTCACAGATACGCAGTATTTT.

The chain uses TRBV15 and TRBJ2-3, with a possible D match to TRBD2 (6 bases). Trimming removed 3 bases from V and 1 base from J, with 26 bases in between. The CDR3 covers 20 residues. The germline CDR1 and CDR2 sequences are LNHNV and YYDKDF (reference sequence). The CDR3 DNA is TGTGCCACCAGCAGGTCCTATCGGGGCGGAACCATAGCGGGCACAGATACGCAGTATTTT. Protein sequence: CATSRSYRGGTIAGTDTQYF. Full variable domain (outside the CDR3, taken from reference TRBV15 and TRBJ2-3): DAMVIQNPRYQVTQFGKPVTLSCSQTLNHNVMYWYQQKSSQAPKLLFHYYDKDFNNEADTPDNFQSRRPNTSFCFLDIRSPGLGDTAMYLCATSRSYRGGTIAGTDTQYFGPGTRLTVL.

The chain recombines TRBV5-8 with TRBJ1-1; D call uncertain. V was clipped by 0 bases and J by 3 bases, with 9 bases between them. CDR3 length: 14 amino acids. Germline V CDR1 and CDR2: SGHTS, YDEGEE. The CDR3 sequence: CASSLAFRDTEAFF. The CDR3 region has the DNA TGTGCCAGCAGCTTGGCCTTTCGGGACACTGAAGCTTTCTTT.

The rearrangement links TRBV27 to TRBJ1-1; the D is unclear. Germline V gene data show CDR1 as MNHEY and CDR2 as SMNVEV (reference sequence). This CDR3 region has 15 residues. Trimming removed 2 bases from V and 0 bases from J, with 10 bases in between. The CDR3, as DNA: TGTGCCAGCAGTTTAGTTAGACGGGTGAACACTGAAGCTTTCTTT. Its protein product is CASSLVRRVNTEAFF.

The J gene is TRBJ2-1, the V gene TRBV6-5, with TRBD2 identical over 12 bases. J lost 7 bases, V lost 6 bases, and 7 bases had no gene match. The CDR3 contains 15 residues. The germline gives CDR1 MNHEY, CDR2 SVGAGI. The CDR3 sequence is CASRKRLAGGNEQFF. In DNA form, the CDR3 reads TGTGCCAGCAGAAAAAGGCTAGCGGGGGGGAATGAGCAGTTCTTC.

The rearrangement joins TRBV4-3 to TRBJ2-1, with D uncertain. From germline, CDR1 is LGHNA and CDR2 YSLEER. The CDR3 is 13 residues long. V was cut by 0 bases and J by 10 bases, with 10 bases left in between. The CDR3 reads CASSQDLINEQFF. In DNA form, the CDR3 reads TGCGCCAGCAGCCAAGATCTGATAAACGAGCAGTTCTTC.

V usage is TRBV30 and J usage is TRBJ1-5; D call uncertain. The V end was cut by 3 bases, the J end by 3 bases, with 15 bases between. The CDR3 is 15 amino acids. The germline V gene encodes CDR1 GTSNPN and CDR2 SVGIG (reference sequence). The CDR3 DNA is TGTGCCTGGAGCGGACGGCGCGGAGACAATCAGCCCCAGCATTTT. It is translated as CAWSGRRGDNQPQHF.

The count of this clone is one. The chain employs TRBV4-3 and TRBJ1-4; 7 nucleotides align to TRBD1. CDR1 LGHNA and CDR2 YSLEER come from the germline V gene. The CDR3 extends over 14 amino acids. Trimming took 1 base from V and 7 from J; bases not matched to a gene: 3. CDR3 protein: CASSQGTGGEKLFF. The CDR3 region has the DNA TGCGCCAGCAGCCAAGGGACAGGAGGTGAAAAACTGTTTTTT.

This clone has only one observation. This rearrangement joins TRBV10-3 to TRBJ2-3; 9 nucleotides align to TRBD1. Germline V lookup: CDR1 ENHRY, CDR2 SYGVKD. The CDR3 contains 21 residues. Trimming took 6 bases from V and 2 from J; bases not matched to a gene: 24. CDR3 nucleotide sequence: TGTGCCATCAGGGTTGCACCGGGACAGGGTGATTCACAGGGAATCACAGATACGCAGTATTTT. Its translation: CAIRVAPGQGDSQGITDTQYF.

The genes are TRBV25-1 and TRBJ1-1; unclear D gene. Germline V gives CDR1 MGHDK, CDR2 SYGVNS. The CDR3 sequence is 13 residues long. V lost 7 bases and J 3 bases, leaving 12 bases between the germline ends. The CDR3 is CASTCNKDTEAFF. The CDR3 nucleotides read TGTGCCAGCACCTGCAACAAGGACACTGAAGCTTTCTTT.

The V gene is TRBV5-6, the J gene TRBJ2-4; a possible D gene is TRBD2 (5 bases). The CDR3 contains 14 residues. Trimming left V 3 bases short and J 1 base short, with 8 bases between. CDR1 and CDR2 (germline): SGHDT, YYEEEE. CDR3 in amino acids: CASSSRGAKNIQYF. Written as DNA, the CDR3 is TGTGCCAGCAGCTCCCGAGGGGCCAAAAACATTCAGTACTTC.

The J gene is TRBJ1-1, the V gene TRBV9, with a weak D call TRBD1 (6 bases). The CDR3 is 14 residues long. The V and J ends lost 4 bases and 4 bases respectively, with 14 bases between them. Germline V CDR1 and CDR2: SGDLS, YYNGEE. CDR3 loop: CASSKTGLSTEAFF. CDR3 DNA sequence: TGTGCCAGCAGCAAAACAGGGCTGAGCACTGAAGCTTTCTTT.

V and J are TRBV4-3 and TRBJ1-1; D is perhaps TRBD1 (5 bases). Looked up from germline, CDR1 is LGHNA and CDR2 is YSLEER. This CDR3 has 15 residues. Trimming cost V 0 bases and J 6 bases, with 14 bases left between them. The CDR3 DNA reads TGCGCCAGCAGCCAAGATTGGGGCCTTGAAGCTGAAGCTTTCTTT. Encoded protein: CASSQDWGLEAEAFF.

The genes are TRBV4-1 and TRBJ2-1, with D possibly being TRBD1 or TRBD2 (5 bases each). Germline V lookup: CDR1 MGHRA, CDR2 YSYEKL. The CDR3 contains 16 residues. The V end lost 3 bases, the J end lost 3 bases, and 15 bases lay between the germline ends. The chain's CDR3 is CASSQDGGNFYNEQFF. CDR3 bases: TGCGCCAGCAGCCAGGATGGGGGTAATTTCTACAATGAGCAGTTCTTC.

This clone is a singleton in its sample. The genes are TRBV2 and TRBJ2-1, with a possible D match to TRBD2 (5 bases). The CDR3 extends over 13 amino acids. CDR1 and CDR2 from the germline V gene are SNHLY and FYNNEI. The germline V and J ends were trimmed by 5 bases and 8 bases, with 13 bases remaining between them. The CDR3 region is CASSNTRSHEQFF. The DNA of the CDR3 is TGTGCCAGCAGTAATACTAGGTCCCATGAGCAGTTCTTC.

This clone has a single count. V is TRBV5-1 and J is TRBJ2-5; D call uncertain. CDR3 size: 15 residues. CDR1 is SGHRS, CDR2 YFSETQ, per germline. V was cut by 3 bases and J by 2 bases, with 14 bases left in between. This chain's CDR3 is CASSSIGRLQETQYF. In nucleotides, the CDR3 is TGCGCCAGCAGCTCAATAGGACGGTTACAAGAGACCCAGTACTTC. Using reference TRBV5-1 and TRBJ2-5 for the parts outside the CDR3, the full variable domain is KAGVTQTPRYLIKTRGQQVTLSCSPISGHRSVSWYQQTPGQGLQFLFEYFSETQRNKGNFPGRFSGRQFSNSRSEMNVSTLELGDSALYLCASSSIGRLQETQYFGPGTRLLVL.

This chain connects TRBV28 to TRBJ1-1, with D possibly matching TRBD1 (6 bases). The CDR3 has 14 residues. Per the germline V gene, CDR1 is MDHEN and CDR2 is SYDVKM. Deletions cut 3 bases from V and 2 bases from J, with 10 bases between. The DNA for the CDR3 is TGTGCCAGCAGTTTGGGGACAACTAACACTGAAGCTTTCTTT. Residues: CASSLGTTNTEAFF.

This chain connects TRBV28 to TRBJ1-2; TRBD1 is a possible D gene (6 bases). The CDR3 has 16 residues. Trimming shortened V by 5 bases and J by 4 bases, and 20 bases separated the two germline ends. Germline values: CDR1 MDHEN, CDR2 SYDVKM. In DNA, the CDR3 is TGTGCCAGCAGTCCCCTTGGGGGGGGCGTACGCTATGGCTACACCTTC. Translated, it gives CASSPLGGGVRYGYTF.

The chain uses TRBV28 and TRBJ2-7; D remains unclear. The ends were cut back, 4 bases at V and 4 bases at J, with 8 bases in the middle. This CDR3 has 12 residues. The germline gives CDR1 MDHEN, CDR2 SYDVKM. The CDR3 region has the DNA TGTGCCAGCAGTTCCCCTCCTTACGAGCAGTACTTC. It translates to CASSSPPYEQYF.